One and the same sample provided the 31 T cell receptor beta chains below, sequenced in a study of blood T cell repertoires in COVID-19. The assay was immunoSEQ multiplex PCR, and TCRdb's table has in-frame clones only and misses some. The table shows fewer than 400,000 clones, with 75% to 90% occurring only once. Sequences were obtained from PBMCs or T cells enriched from blood (not recorded which). The receptor source for this set is a man aged 60 to 75 who had recovered from COVID-19.

The chain links TRBV6-5 to TRBJ2-7; TRBD2 matches at 7 bases. From germline, CDR1 is MNHEY and CDR2 SVGAGI. With V trimmed by 1 base and J by 5 bases, 2 bases remained unmatched. There are 13 residues in the CDR3. DNA of the CDR3: TGTGCCAGCAGTTACTTGGGAGGGGACGAGCAGTACTTC. It yields the protein CASSYLGGDEQYF.

The V and J genes are TRBV9 and TRBJ2-1; 10 positions agree with TRBD2. CDR1 SGDLS and CDR2 YYNGEE come from the germline V gene. The CDR3 consists of 16 residues. J lost 5 bases, V lost 0 bases, and 5 bases had no gene match. Here the CDR3 DNA reads TGTGCCAGCAGCGTAGCTGGTCTAGCGGGAGACAATGAGCAGTTCTTC. This gives the protein CASSVAGLAGDNEQFF.

Comments on this clone: Other DNA variants within this sample encode the same CDR3. The rearrangement links TRBV5-4 to TRBJ1-2; 7 positions agree with TRBD1. Trimming removed 4 bases from V and 2 bases from J; junction bases left unmatched: 2. This CDR3 contains 13 residues. Germline V gene lookup returns CDR1 SGHNT and CDR2 YYREEE (reference sequence). CDR3 residues: CASSRDRNYGYTF. DNA of the CDR3: TGTGCCAGCAGCCGGGACAGAAACTATGGCTACACCTTC.

This chain connects TRBV19 to TRBJ2-4; weak D call: TRBD1 (7 bases). Trimming cost V 5 bases and J 8 bases, with 19 bases left between them. Germline V gives CDR1 LNHDA, CDR2 SQIVND (reference sequence). This CDR3 has 15 amino acids. This chain's CDR3 is CASSEQGGSGDIQYF. In nucleotides, the CDR3 is TGTGCCAGTAGTGAGCAGGGGGGTTCTGGTGACATTCAGTACTTC.

In its sample, this clone was seen once. V is TRBV6-6 and J is TRBJ1-2, with a possible D match to TRBD1 (5 bases). The germline CDR1 and CDR2 sequences are MNHNY and SVGAGI (reference sequence). CDR3 size: 13 residues. V gave up 10 bases and J gave up 2 bases, with 14 bases separating them. The CDR3 coding sequence is TGTGCCACCCAGTTTCAGGGAAACTATGGCTACACCTTC. Its translation is CATQFQGNYGYTF.

V gene TRBV7-2 combines with J gene TRBJ2-4, with D possibly matching TRBD2 (6 bases). The V and J ends lost 3 bases and 3 bases respectively, with 15 bases between them. Germline values: CDR1 SGHTA, CDR2 FQGNSA. The CDR3 is 16 residues long. The CDR3 DNA reads as TGTGCCAGCAGCTTGGTCGGGGCTAGCGTCAAAAACATTCAGTACTTC. It translates to CASSLVGASVKNIQYF.

This clone was seen only once. This chain uses TRBV5-4 with TRBJ1-2, with D uncertain. The CDR3 loop spans 16 amino acids. The V gene lost 0 bases and the J gene lost 4 bases, with 16 bases spanning the gap. CDR1 is SGHNT, CDR2 YYREEE, per germline (reference sequence). The CDR3 coding sequence is TGTGCCAGCAGCTTGGTATCATCGGGGTATGGCTATGGCTACACCTTC. It specifies CASSLVSSGYGYGYTF.

This clone was counted between two and nine times. The rearrangement links TRBV7-9 to TRBJ2-1, with 8 positions matching TRBD2. The germline V gene encodes CDR1 SEHNR and CDR2 FQNEAQ (reference sequence). CDR3 length equals 15 residues. V dropped 6 bases and J dropped 0; count of bases not matched to a gene: 4. CDR3: CASRISGSSYNEQFF. As DNA, the CDR3 is TGTGCCAGCAGAATCAGCGGGAGCTCCTACAATGAGCAGTTCTTC.

Here the CDR3 reads CASSQFDRSPEAFF. The CDR3, as DNA: TGTGCCAGCAGCCAATTTGATAGGAGCCCTGAAGCTTTCTTT. The V gene is TRBV3-1 (or the pseudogene TRBV3-2), the J gene TRBJ1-1; D ambiguous. The CDR3 runs 14 residues. CDR1 and CDR2 from the germline V gene are LGHDT and YNNKEL (reference sequence). Deletions cut 2 bases from V and 6 bases from J, with 13 bases between.

This sequence joins TRBV19 and TRBJ1-2, with 7 bases identical to TRBD1. V shed 4 bases and J 1 base; nucleotides not matched to a gene: 3. Germline V gene lookup returns CDR1 LNHDA and CDR2 SQIVND (reference sequence). This CDR3 comprises 14 residues. CDR3 DNA: TGTGCCAGTAGTAGAGACAGGGTTAACTATGGCTACACCTTC. Its protein product is CASSRDRVNYGYTF.

DNA of the CDR3: TGCAGCGTTGAAAGGGACAGGGGGTATGAGCAGTTCTTC. Its translation is CSVERDRGYEQFF. The chain employs TRBV29-1 and TRBJ2-1; 11 positions match TRBD1. The CDR3 consists of 13 residues. With 2 bases clipped from V and 8 bases from J, the junction kept 2 bases outside the gene matches. Germline assignment: CDR1 SQVTM and CDR2 ANQGSEA.

V is TRBV5-4 and J is TRBJ2-3, with D uncertain. The germline gives CDR1 SGHNT, CDR2 YYREEE (reference sequence). The germline V and J ends were trimmed by 0 bases and 5 bases, with 13 bases remaining between them. The CDR3 sequence is 15 residues long. CDR3 amino acids: CASSLGRSDGDTQYF. CDR3 in DNA: TGTGCCAGCAGCTTGGGGCGGAGCGACGGAGATACGCAGTATTTT.

This sequence joins TRBV29-1 and TRBJ1-2; 7 nucleotides agree with TRBD1. J gave up 2 bases and V 7 bases, and 4 bases lay outside the gene matches. The germline gives CDR1 SQVTM, CDR2 ANQGSEA. This CDR3 contains 12 residues. The CDR3 here is CSARDSNYGYTF. The DNA of the CDR3 is TGCAGCGCAAGGGACAGCAACTATGGCTACACCTTC.

The chain carries TRBV5-1 and TRBJ2-4; 12 positions match TRBD1. The CDR3 length is 15 residues. V lost 4 bases and J lost 8; bases outside the gene matches: 7. Germline CDR1 is SGHRS and CDR2 is YFSETQ. The CDR3: CASSPGTGGRYIQYF. DNA of the CDR3: TGCGCCAGCAGCCCGGGGACAGGGGGCAGGTACATTCAGTACTTC.

The chain combines TRBV18 with TRBJ2-1; 15 bases line up with TRBD2. V dropped 6 bases and J dropped 0; count of bases not matched to a gene: 6. CDR3 length: 18 residues. Per germline, CDR1 KGHSH and CDR2 LQKENI. CDR3 in DNA: TGTGCCAGCTCTCCCCCGGGACTAGCGGGAGGCTCCTACAATGAGCAGTTCTTC. Its protein product is CASSPPGLAGGSYNEQFF.

The rearrangement links TRBV2 to TRBJ2-1, with 8 bases that match TRBD2. V trimming: 4 bases; J trimming: 6 bases; junction bases outside the gene matches: 8. This CDR3 has 15 residues. In germline, CDR1 is SNHLY, CDR2 FYNNEI. The CDR3 region is CASSVTGGSSNEQFF. CDR3 coding DNA: TGTGCCAGCAGTGTTACGGGAGGGTCGTCCAATGAGCAGTTCTTC. Full variable domain (missing parts from reference TRBV2 and TRBJ2-1): EPEVTQTPSHQVTQMGQEVILRCVPISNHLYFYWYRQILGQKVEFLVSFYNNEISEKSEIFDDQFSVERPDGSNFTLKIRSTKLEDSAMYFCASSVTGGSSNEQFFGPGTRLTVL.

The chain couples TRBV4-3 to TRBJ2-2, with 7 bases fitting TRBD1. The germline gives CDR1 LGHNA, CDR2 YSLEER. V shed 4 bases and J 5 bases; nucleotides not matched to a gene: 7. The CDR3 runs 15 residues. This chain's CDR3 is CASSRRQGGTGELFF. The DNA for the CDR3 is TGCGCCAGCAGCCGACGACAGGGTGGTACCGGGGAGCTGTTTTTT.

This chain joins TRBV5-1 and TRBJ2-1; 12 bases map to TRBD2. Unmatched junction bases numbered 6, after V lost 4 bases and J lost 7 bases. The CDR3 has 15 amino acids. Germline V CDR1 and CDR2: SGHRS, YFSETQ. The CDR3 DNA sequence: TGCGCCAGCAGCCCGTCTAGCGGGAGGGTAAATGAGCAGTTCTTC. This sequence encodes CASSPSSGRVNEQFF.

This chain uses TRBV5-1 with TRBJ2-4; D perhaps matches TRBD1 (6 bases). Germline V gives CDR1 SGHRS, CDR2 YFSETQ. V was pared by 4 bases and J by 1 base, with 6 bases between. The CDR3 extends over 13 amino acids. CDR3 nucleotides: TGCGCCAGCAGCACAGGGGCCAAAAACATTCAGTACTTC. Residues: CASSTGAKNIQYF.

V gene TRBV7-9 combines with J gene TRBJ1-2, with D perhaps matching TRBD1 (5 bases). Trimming left V 8 bases short and J 4 bases short, with 17 bases between. The CDR3 is 14 residues long. The germline gives CDR1 SEHNR, CDR2 FQNEAQ (reference sequence). Here the CDR3 reads CASAPGAATYGYTF. Here the CDR3 DNA reads TGTGCCAGCGCCCCTGGGGCAGCAACCTATGGCTACACCTTC.

This chain joins TRBV5-1 and TRBJ1-3; tentatively, D is TRBD1 (6 bases). The CDR3 totals 15 residues. Germline CDR1 SGHRS, CDR2 YFSETQ. Trimming removed 2 bases from V and 0 bases from J, with 9 bases in between. The CDR3: CASSFETGSGNTIYF. DNA of the CDR3: TGCGCCAGCAGCTTTGAGACAGGCTCTGGAAACACCATATATTTT.

This clone is a singleton in its sample. V usage is TRBV27 and J usage is TRBJ2-1, with a tentative D call TRBD2 (5 bases). The CDR3 has 15 amino acids. CDR1 and CDR2 (germline): MNHEY, SMNVEV (reference sequence). The germline V and J ends were trimmed by 6 bases and 8 bases, with 20 bases remaining between them. The CDR3 loop reads CASSRSRTGSDEQFF. In DNA, the CDR3 is TGTGCCAGCAGCCGCTCCCGGACTGGGTCCGATGAGCAGTTCTTC.

Concerning this clone itself: The same CDR3 also results from other DNA sequences found in this sample. This rearrangement joins TRBV7-2 to TRBJ1-1; tentative D call: TRBD1 (5 bases). CDR1 and CDR2 (germline): SGHTA, FQGNSA. V lost 0 bases, J lost 4 bases, and 12 bases lay in between. There are 15 residues in the CDR3. DNA for the CDR3: TGTGCCAGCAGCTTAGCGGAGGGGATGGGCACTGAAGCTTTCTTT. It translates to CASSLAEGMGTEAFF.

The V call is TRBV14, the J call TRBJ2-5, with 12 bases fitting TRBD2. The CDR3 totals 18 residues. Germline assignment: CDR1 SGHDN and CDR2 FVKESK. V lost 4 bases and J lost 5; bases outside the gene matches: 14. In DNA form, the CDR3 reads TGTGCCAGCAGCCGACAAGCGGCTAGCGGGAGGGCCGGTGAGACCCAGTACTTC. Amino acids: CASSRQAASGRAGETQYF. The variable domain in full, with the rest retrieved from reference TRBV14 and TRBJ2-5, is EAGVTQFPSHSVIEKGQTVTLRCDPISGHDNLYWYRRVMGKEIKFLLHFVKESKQDESGMPNNRFLAERTGGTYSTLKVQPAELEDSGVYFCASSRQAASGRAGETQYFGPGTRLLVL.

The chain employs TRBV6-5 and TRBJ2-7, with 8 bases lining up with TRBD2. Trimming removed 6 bases from V and 0 bases from J; junction bases left unmatched: 4. The CDR3 spans 14 residues. Germline V gene sequence: CDR1 MNHEY, CDR2 SVGAGI. The CDR3, as DNA: TGTGCCAGCAGGAGTAGCGGGGCCTCCTACGAGCAGTACTTC. It is translated as CASRSSGASYEQYF.

This chain connects TRBV11-2 to TRBJ2-1; TRBD2 aligns across 15 bases. Germline V gives CDR1 SGHAT, CDR2 FQNNGV. The length of the CDR3 is 17 residues. V lost 11 bases and J lost 1; bases outside the gene matches: 9. CDR3 nucleotides: TGTGCCGCAAGGACTAGCGGGAGGGGGCCGTCCTACAATGAGCAGTTCTTC. Protein product: CAARTSGRGPSYNEQFF.

CDR3 sequence reads: CATSDPTVANEKLFF. The CDR3 DNA reads as TGTGCCACCAGTGACCCGACAGTTGCTAATGAAAAACTGTTTTTT. This sequence joins TRBV24-1 and TRBJ1-4, with a possible D match to TRBD1 (5 bases). The length of the CDR3 is 15 residues. V was clipped by 4 bases and J by 3 bases, with 11 bases between them. CDR1 is KGHDR and CDR2 is SFDVKD in the germline V gene.

This chain joins TRBV7-2 and TRBJ2-7; 15 bases fit TRBD2. CDR1 is SGHTA and CDR2 is FQGNSA in the germline V gene. The CDR3 is 16 residues long. After removal of 2 bases from V and 6 bases from J, the junction contained 5 bases not matched to a gene. CDR3 nucleotide sequence: TGTGCCAGCAGCTTACCGGGACTAGCGGGAGGTCGCGAGCAGTACTTC. It codes for CASSLPGLAGGREQYF.

The chain is built from TRBV7-2 and TRBJ2-7, with TRBD2 as a possible D gene (6 bases). V shed 2 bases and J shed 3 bases, with 17 bases lying between them. The V gene's germline CDR1 is SGHTA and CDR2 FQGNSA. CDR3 length: 16 residues. The CDR3 DNA sequence: TGTGCCAGCAGCTTAACGGGCGGTGCGGGAAGCTACGAGCAGTACTTC. Translating gives CASSLTGGAGSYEQYF.

The chain is built from TRBV2 and TRBJ2-3; 8 nucleotides align to TRBD1. Unmatched junction bases numbered 1, after V lost 3 bases and J lost 2 bases. This CDR3 comprises 14 residues. Germline CDR1 reads SNHLY; CDR2 reads FYNNEI. The DNA for the CDR3 is TGTGCCAGCAGTGACAGGGGGCACACAGATACGCAGTATTTT. It codes for CASSDRGHTDTQYF. The variable domain in full, completed from reference TRBV2 and TRBJ2-3, reads EPEVTQTPSHQVTQMGQEVILRCVPISNHLYFYWYRQILGQKVEFLVSFYNNEISEKSEIFDDQFSVERPDGSNFTLKIRSTKLEDSAMYFCASSDRGHTDTQYFGPGTRLTVL.

This rearrangement joins TRBV7-3 to TRBJ2-7; D ambiguous. Germline CDR1 SGHTA, CDR2 FQGTGA. The V and J ends lost 6 bases and 4 bases respectively, with 10 bases between them. This CDR3 comprises 12 residues. This CDR3 is CASSLDLYEQYF. The CDR3 DNA follows: TGTGCCAGCAGTCTAGACCTATACGAGCAGTACTTC.